This is a list of T cell receptor beta chains from one sample in a study of blood T cell repertoires in COVID-19. The protocol was immunoSEQ multiplex PCR, while the TCRdb copy is restricted to in-frame clones and leaves out a portion. The sample lists about 190,000 clones, about four fifths occurring once. Sequences were obtained from PBMCs or T cells enriched from blood (not recorded which). These receptors were collected from a woman aged 25 to 45 who had recovered from COVID-19. CDR3s include the opening cysteine and the closing phenylalanine or tryptophan. The D gene is left open where the match is weak. Clone size, where shown, is once, few, many, or a class for clones that have expanded.

size: .
V: TRBV7-2
D: .
J: TRBJ1-5
CDR3: CASRPPGNQPQHF
DNA: TGTGCCAGCAGGCCTCCGGGGAATCAGCCCCAGCATTTT

size: .
V: TRBV28
D: .
J: TRBJ1-5
CDR3: CASSFFEGGNQPQHF
DNA: TGTGCCAGCAGTTTCTTTGAGGGGGGGAATCAGCCCCAGCATTTT

size: .
V: TRBV9
D: TRBD2
J: TRBJ2-1
CDR3: CASSSGGTGGSYNEQFF
DNA: TGTGCCAGCAGTTCCGGCGGGACGGGAGGGTCCTACAATGAGCAGTTCTTC

size: .
V: TRBV5-1
D: TRBD1
J: TRBJ1-1
CDR3: CASRGQQNTEAFF
DNA: TGCGCCAGCAGGGGACAGCAGAACACTGAAGCTTTCTTT

size: .
V: TRBV5-1
D: TRBD1
J: TRBJ2-7
CDR3: CASSSAPGQGIYEQYF
DNA: TGCGCCAGCAGTAGCGCCCCAGGACAGGGCATCTACGAGCAGTACTTC

size: .
V: TRBV9
D: TRBD2
J: TRBJ2-1
CDR3: CASSPFVGTSIDEQFF
DNA: TGTGCCAGCAGCCCCTTCGTTGGGACTAGCATCGATGAGCAGTTCTTC

size: .
V: TRBV9
D: .
J: TRBJ2-2
CDR3: CASSVGERGTGELFF
DNA: TGTGCCAGCAGCGTAGGGGAAAGGGGCACCGGGGAGCTGTTTTTT

size: .
V: TRBV7-3
D: TRBD1
J: TRBJ2-2
CDR3: CASSTQGTGNTGELFF
DNA: TGTGCCAGCAGCACCCAAGGGACAGGGAACACCGGGGAGCTGTTTTTT

size: .
V: TRBV29-1
D: TRBD1
J: TRBJ1-3
CDR3: CSVTGTASPGNTIYF
DNA: TGCAGCGTCACCGGGACAGCATCCCCTGGAAACACCATATATTTT

size: .
V: TRBV5-1
D: .
J: TRBJ1-2
CDR3: CASSDQGRDYGYTF
DNA: TGCGCCAGCAGCGATCAGGGGCGGGACTATGGCTACACCTTC

size: .
V: TRBV5-1
D: TRBD2
J: TRBJ2-1
CDR3: CASRSTSGLYNEQFF
DNA: TGCGCCAGCAGGTCTACTAGCGGGTTATACAATGAGCAGTTCTTC

size: .
V: TRBV5-1
D: TRBD1
J: TRBJ2-7
CDR3: CASGNTGAVYEQYF
DNA: TGCGCCAGCGGAAATACAGGGGCGGTCTACGAGCAGTACTTC

size: .
V: TRBV12-3/TRBV12-4
D: .
J: TRBJ1-2
CDR3: CASSRQVYGYTF
DNA: TGTGCCAGCAGCCGACAGGTTTATGGCTACACCTTC

size: .
V: TRBV11-2
D: .
J: TRBJ2-5
CDR3: CASSRNPGSETQYF
DNA: TGTGCCAGCAGCCGGAACCCAGGGTCAGAGACCCAGTACTTC

size: .
V: TRBV19
D: .
J: TRBJ2-5
CDR3: CASSIKIQETQYF
DNA: TGTGCCAGTAGTATTAAAATCCAAGAGACCCAGTACTTC

size: .
V: TRBV28
D: TRBD1
J: TRBJ1-6
CDR3: CASTLGQGGNSPLHF
DNA: TGTGCCAGCACCCTAGGACAGGGAGGAAATTCACCCCTCCACTTT

size: .
V: TRBV30
D: TRBD1
J: TRBJ1-1
CDR3: CAWSVGTGSTEAFF
DNA: TGTGCCTGGAGTGTCGGGACAGGGTCCACTGAAGCTTTCTTT

size: .
V: TRBV12-5
D: TRBD1
J: TRBJ2-5
CDR3: CASQRDRDQETQYF
DNA: TGTGCTAGTCAACGGGACAGGGACCAAGAGACCCAGTACTTC

size: few
V: TRBV5-4
D: TRBD2
J: TRBJ2-1
CDR3: CASSSPGGKGNEQFF
DNA: TGTGCCAGCAGCTCCCCGGGAGGGAAGGGGAATGAGCAGTTCTTC

size: .
V: TRBV20-1
D: TRBD1
J: TRBJ1-1
CDR3: CSAAVGTGGFF
DNA: TGCAGTGCTGCGGTCGGGACAGGAGGCTTCTTT

size: .
V: TRBV5-1
D: .
J: TRBJ2-1
CDR3: CASSLARQSSYNEQFF
DNA: TGCGCCAGCAGCTTGGCCCGACAGAGCTCCTACAATGAGCAGTTCTTC

size: .
V: TRBV11-2
D: TRBD1
J: TRBJ2-1
CDR3: CASSSRQGAFEQFF
DNA: TGTGCCAGCAGCTCTCGACAGGGGGCTTTTGAGCAGTTCTTC

size: .
V: TRBV9
D: .
J: TRBJ2-2
CDR3: CASSPLSGELFF
DNA: TGTGCCAGCAGCCCCCTATCAGGGGAGCTGTTTTTT

size: .
V: TRBV5-6
D: TRBD1
J: TRBJ1-5
CDR3: CASSPRDRDGNQPQHF
DNA: TGTGCCAGCAGCCCCCGGGACAGGGATGGAAATCAGCCCCAGCATTTT

size: .
V: TRBV5-1
D: .
J: TRBJ1-6
CDR3: CASSWGGDGNSPLHF
DNA: TGCGCCAGCAGCTGGGGGGGCGATGGCAATTCACCCCTCCACTTT

size: .
V: TRBV6-5
D: .
J: TRBJ1-1
CDR3: CASSPPGGKTEAFF
DNA: TGTGCCAGCAGTCCGCCGGGGGGAAAGACTGAAGCTTTCTTT

size: .
V: TRBV7-3
D: .
J: TRBJ2-1
CDR3: CASSLGFGGFYNEQFF
DNA: TGTGCCAGCAGCTTAGGGTTCGGCGGGTTCTACAATGAGCAGTTCTTC

size: .
V: TRBV6-5
D: TRBD2
J: TRBJ2-2
CDR3: CASITAGANTGELFF
DNA: TGTGCCAGCATTACCGCGGGAGCTAACACCGGGGAGCTGTTTTTT

size: once
V: TRBV2
D: TRBD1
J: TRBJ1-2
CDR3: CASSFGQGTTNYGYTF
DNA: TGTGCCAGCAGTTTCGGACAGGGGACTACTAACTATGGCTACACCTTC

size: .
V: TRBV4-1
D: .
J: TRBJ2-7
CDR3: CASSQEGPFLAYEQYF
DNA: TGCGCCAGCAGCCAAGAGGGCCCGTTTTTAGCCTACGAGCAGTACTTC

size: .
V: TRBV6-6
D: TRBD2
J: TRBJ2-4
CDR3: CASRPAGEAKNIQYF
DNA: TGTGCCAGCAGGCCAGCGGGGGAAGCCAAAAACATTCAGTACTTC

size: .
V: TRBV6-6
D: .
J: TRBJ1-3
CDR3: CASNSEGLLNTIYF
DNA: TGTGCCTCCAACAGCGAGGGTTTACTAAACACCATATATTTT

size: .
V: TRBV7-2
D: TRBD2
J: TRBJ2-2
CDR3: CASRSPGLGHTGELFF
DNA: TGTGCCAGCAGGTCCCCGGGACTAGGGCACACCGGGGAGCTGTTTTTT

size: .
V: TRBV6-6
D: TRBD1
J: TRBJ1-1
CDR3: CASSYSGDRGLGEAFF
DNA: TGTGCCAGCAGTTACTCTGGGGACAGGGGCTTGGGTGAAGCTTTCTTT

size: .
V: TRBV4-2
D: .
J: TRBJ1-1
CDR3: CASSQGNRVNTEAFF
DNA: TGTGCCAGCAGCCAAGGCAACAGAGTGAACACTGAAGCTTTCTTT

size: .
V: TRBV28
D: TRBD1
J: TRBJ1-3
CDR3: CASSTTGTGGYTIYF
DNA: TGTGCCAGCAGTACCACCGGGACAGGGGGATACACCATATATTTT

size: .
V: TRBV19
D: TRBD1
J: TRBJ1-5
CDR3: CASSIGQGYSNQPQHF
DNA: TGTGCCAGTAGTATTGGACAGGGGTATAGCAATCAGCCCCAGCATTTT

size: .
V: TRBV28
D: .
J: TRBJ1-3
CDR3: CASSSRSSGNTIYF
DNA: TGTGCCAGCAGTTCCCGGAGCTCTGGAAACACCATATATTTT

size: .
V: TRBV28
D: .
J: TRBJ2-2
CDR3: CASSPSPFDRSYRIANTGELFF
DNA: TGTGCCAGCAGCCCTTCCCCCTTCGACAGGTCTTATCGTATAGCGAACACCGGGGAGCTGTTTTTT

size: .
V: TRBV28
D: TRBD1
J: TRBJ1-1
CDR3: CASRSTGGGLNTEAFF
DNA: TGTGCCAGCAGGTCGACAGGGGGGGGGCTGAACACTGAAGCTTTCTTT

size: few
V: TRBV7-3
D: TRBD1
J: TRBJ2-1
CDR3: CASSDTRGNEQFF
DNA: TGTGCCAGCAGCGACACCAGGGGGAATGAGCAGTTCTTC

size: .
V: TRBV13
D: TRBD1
J: TRBJ1-3
CDR3: CASSVGRGNTIYF
DNA: TGTGCCAGCAGCGTCGGCAGGGGGAACACCATATATTTT

size: .
V: TRBV2
D: TRBD1
J: TRBJ1-2
CDR3: CASSVLETGGAGGYTF
DNA: TGTGCCAGCAGTGTTTTGGAGACAGGGGGCGCGGGTGGCTACACCTTC

size: .
V: TRBV28
D: .
J: TRBJ1-2
CDR3: CASSPTGFRNYGYTF
DNA: TGTGCCAGCAGCCCCACAGGGTTCCGTAACTATGGCTACACCTTC

size: .
V: TRBV19
D: .
J: TRBJ1-5
CDR3: CASIPPGWSQPQHF
DNA: TGTGCCAGTATCCCGCCCGGTTGGAGTCAGCCCCAGCATTTT

size: .
V: TRBV7-9
D: TRBD1
J: TRBJ1-1
CDR3: CASSLVKFGQGRTEAFF
DNA: TGTGCCAGCAGCTTAGTTAAATTTGGACAGGGGCGCACTGAAGCTTTCTTT

size: .
V: TRBV18
D: .
J: TRBJ1-5
CDR3: CASSPDAERNQPQHF
DNA: TGTGCCAGCTCACCAGATGCAGAAAGAAATCAGCCCCAGCATTTT

size: .
V: TRBV30
D: TRBD2
J: TRBJ2-2
CDR3: CAWSAGWGSGRLGELFF
DNA: TGTGCCTGGAGCGCTGGGTGGGGTAGCGGGAGACTCGGGGAGCTGTTTTTT

size: .
V: TRBV5-4
D: TRBD1
J: TRBJ2-7
CDR3: CASRRDRVSSYEQYF
DNA: TGTGCCAGCAGGAGAGACAGGGTAAGCTCCTACGAGCAGTACTTC

size: .
V: TRBV27
D: TRBD2
J: TRBJ2-7
CDR3: CASSPSGTYEQYF
DNA: TGTGCCAGCAGCCCTAGCGGGACCTACGAGCAGTACTTC

size: .
V: TRBV27
D: .
J: TRBJ2-1
CDR3: CASSLGSEQFF
DNA: TGTGCCAGCAGTTTGGGCAGCGAGCAGTTCTTC